This T cell receptor (beta chain) was found in a study of blood T cells in healthy people across ages. The overall study: Capture via template switching afforded approximately one barcoded beta molecule per two T cells. Findings of the study overall: Older age went with lower TCR beta diversity per million T cells, in a roughly linear way. Strong correlation was found linking TCR beta diversity to naive T cell percentage.

The second PCR ran about 7 to 12 cycles with a sample-barcoded 5' primer and J-beta primers. The authors tagged each cDNA molecule using a template-switch adaptor with 12 random nucleotides. Via MiXCR, TCRdb re-called the 5' RACE reads, giving one row per CDR3 protein. The profile covers roughly 1.7 million distinct CDR3 sequences, with roughly 32% appearing a single time and around 11% taken by the ten largest. This clonotype occurred many times. Its antigen is as yet unknown. This CDR3 is 15 amino acids long. Per the germline V gene, CDR1 is DFQATT and CDR2 is SNEGSKA (reference sequence). The J segment lost 3 bases and the V segment lost 4 bases, leaving 7 bases of the junction unmatched.

The source is a woman in her 30s in good health. This chain joins TRBV20-1 and TRBJ2-1; TRBD2 agrees at 9 bases. Specimen: blood. CDR3 sequence reads: CSATPVAGVYNEQFF. The CDR3 bases are TGCAGTGCTACGCCCGTAGCGGGGGTCTACAATGAGCAGTTCTTC.